This T cell receptor beta chain comes out of a study of CD8 T cells in Susac syndrome. To note about this clonotype: Its cognate antigen is unknown.

Study-level results: An acknowledgment was made by the study that its TCR sequencing and HLA analysis involved relatively few individuals.

Random hexamers served to reverse transcribe about 0.5 to 1 ug RNA. An immunoSEQ multiplex PCR generated amplified TCR beta CDR3 products spanning 54 Vbeta and 13 Jbeta. TCRdb reanalysed the immunoSEQ multiplex PCR reads using MiXCR and keeps one entry per CDR3 protein. The sample records roughly 110,000 distinct CDR3 sequences, 85% to 95% being singletons. Trimming at V came to 4 bases and at J to 2 bases, leaving 7 bases not matched to a gene. Germline CDR1 and CDR2: MNHEY and SMNVEV (reference sequence). The CDR3 sequence is 16 residues long. Healthy donors served as the controls. They were matched for age and sex. Isolation of CD8+ and CD4+ T cells was performed negatively, whereas enrichment of TEMRA cells was done by FACS.

The V call is TRBV27, the J call TRBJ1-5, with 8 nucleotides matching TRBD1. This clonotype was sampled from a human donor in good health. Sequenced: CD8+ T cells from PBMCs. CDR3 DNA sequence: TGTGCCAGCAGTTCCTCCGGACAGGGACGCAATCAGCCCCAGCATTTT. Translating gives CASSSSGQGRNQPQHF.